This T cell receptor beta chain was sequenced in a study of blood T cell repertoires in COVID-19. This clone was counted between two and nine times. Clones were sequenced by immunoSEQ multiplex PCR, and TCRdb holds only the in-frame ones, with some missing. Among about 300,000 clones listed, roughly 89% were seen once. With 6 bases removed from V and 4 bases from J, the gap between germline ends came to 10 bases. The CDR3 covers 12 residues. Per the germline V gene, CDR1 is SNHLY and CDR2 is FYNNEI. This clonotype was obtained from a middle-aged man with acute or convalescent COVID-19. V usage is TRBV2 and J usage is TRBJ2-7; weak D call: TRBD2 (7 bases). Sequencing was carried out using peripheral blood. CDR3 amino acids: CASRGGGYEQYF. The CDR3 bases are TGTGCCAGCAGGGGAGGGGGTTACGAGCAGTACTTC.